This T cell receptor beta chain was documented in a study of blood T cell repertoires in COVID-19. Turning to the study itself: The analysed material was cDNA or gDNA that came from T cells, B-cell-depleted T cells, or PBMCs.

In the original analysis: Estimates of nucleated cell counts were drawn from the amplification of reference gene primers. This table comes from immunoSEQ multiplex PCR, and its TCRdb copy is limited to in-frame clones, with some not included. The V and J calls and clone size are taken from that table; D and trimming were inferred from the DNA. The sample lists hundreds of thousands of clones; roughly 89% were seen once. In Seattle, patients joined the study during active infection and were tracked longitudinally. This clonotype was obtained from a woman in her forties with COVID-19, enrolled during active disease. The specimen sequenced was peripheral blood.

CDR3 sequence reads: CASSIRAGRNEQFF. The CDR3 DNA reads as TGTGCCAGTAGTATTCGGGCGGGTAGGAATGAGCAGTTCTTC. V gene TRBV19 combines with J gene TRBJ2-1, with a possible D match to TRBD2 (5 bases). Germline V CDR1 and CDR2: LNHDA, SQIVND (reference sequence). Trimming removed 3 bases from V and 7 bases from J, with 13 bases in between. This CDR3 is built from 14 residues. Full variable domain (missing parts from reference TRBV19 and TRBJ2-1): DGGITQSPKYLFRKEGQNVTLSCEQNLNHDAMYWYRQDPGQGLRLIYYSQIVNDFQKGDIAEGYSVSREKKESFPLTVTSAQKNPTAFYLCASSIRAGRNEQFFGPGTRLTVL.